The sample holds many counts of the clone carrying this T cell receptor beta chain. Its antigen is currently unknown. The data are from a study of CD8 T cells in ankylosing spondylitis. Quantitative barcoded 5'-RACE was used to prepare TCR beta libraries. MiXCR, run by TCRdb on the 5' RACE reads, gives a single entry per CDR3 protein. This table has tens of thousands of distinct CDR3 sequences, more than 3% appearing once. Per germline, CDR1 SGDLS and CDR2 YYNGEE. Trimming shortened V by 0 bases and J by 7 bases, and 8 bases separated the two germline ends. The CDR3 runs 13 residues. Overall study findings and caveats: In reactive arthritis synovial fluid and blood, some motif variants had been reported before. Disease-linked clones bore a CD8+ phenotype, appearing relatively rarely in peripheral blood. A TCR beta motif of roughly 8 highly homologous variants seemed to mark ankylosing spondylitis blood.

The clonotype was recovered from a female donor with ankylosing spondylitis or in good health (not recorded which). The chain couples TRBV9 to TRBJ2-1; D is possibly TRBD1 (5 bases). What was sequenced was blood, either unsorted or a sorted T cell fraction (not recorded which). This CDR3 is CASSVEGLNEQFF. The CDR3 DNA reads TGTGCCAGCAGCGTAGAGGGGTTAAATGAGCAGTTCTTC.